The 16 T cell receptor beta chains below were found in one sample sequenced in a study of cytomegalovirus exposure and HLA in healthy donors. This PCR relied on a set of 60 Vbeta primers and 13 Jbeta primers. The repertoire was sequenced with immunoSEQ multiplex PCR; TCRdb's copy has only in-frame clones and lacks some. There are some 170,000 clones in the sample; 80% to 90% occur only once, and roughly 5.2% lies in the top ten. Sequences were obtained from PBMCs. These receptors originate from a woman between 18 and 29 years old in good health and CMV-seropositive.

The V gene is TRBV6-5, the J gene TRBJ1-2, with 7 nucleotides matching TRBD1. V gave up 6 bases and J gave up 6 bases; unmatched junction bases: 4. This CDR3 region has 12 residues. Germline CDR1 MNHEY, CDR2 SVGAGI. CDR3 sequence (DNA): TGTGCCAGCAGCCGGACAGGCAATGGCTACACCTTC. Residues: CASSRTGNGYTF.

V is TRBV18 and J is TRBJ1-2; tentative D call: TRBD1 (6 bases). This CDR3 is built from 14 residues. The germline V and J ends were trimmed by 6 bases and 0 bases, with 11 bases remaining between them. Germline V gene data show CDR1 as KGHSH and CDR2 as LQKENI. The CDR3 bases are TGTGCCAGCTCCCCGGACAGAGCTAACTATGGCTACACCTTC. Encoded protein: CASSPDRANYGYTF.

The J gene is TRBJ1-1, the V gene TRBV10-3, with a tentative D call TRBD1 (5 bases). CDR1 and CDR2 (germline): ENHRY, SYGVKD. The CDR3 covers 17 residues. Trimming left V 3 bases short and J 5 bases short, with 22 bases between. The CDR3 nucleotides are TGTGCCATCAGTGACGTCAAGTCTGACGGTGGGGGGACTGAAGCTTTCTTT. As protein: CAISDVKSDGGGTEAFF.

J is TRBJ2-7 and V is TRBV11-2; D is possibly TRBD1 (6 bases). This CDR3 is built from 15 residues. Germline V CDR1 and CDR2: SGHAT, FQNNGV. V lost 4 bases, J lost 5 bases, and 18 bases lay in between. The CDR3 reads CASSSALQGYHEQYF. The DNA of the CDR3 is TGTGCCAGCAGCTCAGCCCTCCAGGGGTACCACGAGCAGTACTTC.

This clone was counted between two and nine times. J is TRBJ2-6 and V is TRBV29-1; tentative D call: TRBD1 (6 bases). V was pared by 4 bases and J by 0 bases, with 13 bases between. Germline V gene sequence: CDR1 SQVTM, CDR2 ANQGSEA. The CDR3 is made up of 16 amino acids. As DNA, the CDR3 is TGCAGCGTTGTGGCAGGGGCACCCTCTGGGGCCAACGTCCTGACTTTC. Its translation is CSVVAGAPSGANVLTF.

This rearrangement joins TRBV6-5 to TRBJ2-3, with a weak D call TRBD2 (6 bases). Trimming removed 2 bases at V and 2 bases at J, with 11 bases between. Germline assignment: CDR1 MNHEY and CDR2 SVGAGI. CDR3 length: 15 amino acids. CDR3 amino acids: CASSYGRGFTDTQYF. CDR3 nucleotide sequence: TGTGCCAGCAGTTACGGGCGGGGATTCACAGATACGCAGTATTTT.

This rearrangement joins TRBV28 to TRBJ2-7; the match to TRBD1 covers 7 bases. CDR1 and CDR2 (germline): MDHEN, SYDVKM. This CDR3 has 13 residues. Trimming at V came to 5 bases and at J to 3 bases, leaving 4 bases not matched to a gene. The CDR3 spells CASSGTAVYEQYF. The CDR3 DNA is TGTGCCAGCAGTGGGACAGCAGTCTACGAGCAGTACTTC.

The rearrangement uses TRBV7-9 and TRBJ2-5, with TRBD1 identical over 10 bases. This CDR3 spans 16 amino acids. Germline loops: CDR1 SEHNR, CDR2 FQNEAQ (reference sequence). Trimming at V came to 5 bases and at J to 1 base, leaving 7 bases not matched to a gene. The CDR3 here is CASSRGQGGFQETQYF. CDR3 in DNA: TGTGCCAGCAGCCGTGGACAGGGGGGATTCCAAGAGACCCAGTACTTC.

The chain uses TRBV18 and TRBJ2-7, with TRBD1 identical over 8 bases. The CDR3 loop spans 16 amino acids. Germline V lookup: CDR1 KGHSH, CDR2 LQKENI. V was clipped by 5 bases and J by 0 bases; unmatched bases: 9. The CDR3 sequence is CASSSLTGTGSYEQYF. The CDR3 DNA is TGTGCCAGCTCATCCTTAACCGGGACAGGCTCCTACGAGCAGTACTTC. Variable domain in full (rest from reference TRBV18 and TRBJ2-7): NAGVMQNPRHLVRRRGQEARLRCSPMKGHSHVYWYRQLPEEGLKFMVYLQKENIIDESGMPKERFSAEFPKEGPSILRIQQVVRGDSAAYFCASSSLTGTGSYEQYFGPGTRLTVT.

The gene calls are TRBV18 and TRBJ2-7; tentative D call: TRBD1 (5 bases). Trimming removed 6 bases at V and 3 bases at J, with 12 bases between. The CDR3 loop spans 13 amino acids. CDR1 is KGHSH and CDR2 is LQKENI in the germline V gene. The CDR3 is CASSTDTDYEQYF. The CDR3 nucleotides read TGTGCCAGCTCCACGGACACGGACTACGAGCAGTACTTC.

The CDR3 loop is CASSSWGQHNQETQYF. Here the CDR3 DNA reads TGTGCCAGCAGTTCCTGGGGACAGCACAACCAAGAGACCCAGTACTTC. The rearrangement uses TRBV27 and TRBJ2-5, with 7 bases fitting TRBD1. The CDR3 totals 16 residues. The germline V gene has CDR1 MNHEY and CDR2 SMNVEV (reference sequence). The ends lost 4 bases at V and 0 bases at J; junction bases unmatched: 8.

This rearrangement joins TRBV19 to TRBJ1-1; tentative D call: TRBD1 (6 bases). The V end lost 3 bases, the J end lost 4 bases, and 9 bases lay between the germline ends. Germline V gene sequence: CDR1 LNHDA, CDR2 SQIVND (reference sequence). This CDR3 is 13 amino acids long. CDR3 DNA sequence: TGTGCCAGTAGTATGTCCAGGGGCACTGAAGCTTTCTTT. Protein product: CASSMSRGTEAFF.

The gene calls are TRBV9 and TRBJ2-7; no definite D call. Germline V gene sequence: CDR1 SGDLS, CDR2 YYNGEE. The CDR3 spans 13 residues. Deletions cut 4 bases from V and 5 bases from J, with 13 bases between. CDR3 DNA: TGTGCCAGCAGCCCGAGCCTAGTAAACGAGCAGTACTTC. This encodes CASSPSLVNEQYF. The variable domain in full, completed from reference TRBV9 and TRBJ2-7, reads DSGVTQTPKHLITATGQRVTLRCSPRSGDLSVYWYQQSLDQGLQFLIQYYNGEERAKGNILERFSAQQFPDLHSELNLSSLELGDSALYFCASSPSLVNEQYFGPGTRLTVT.

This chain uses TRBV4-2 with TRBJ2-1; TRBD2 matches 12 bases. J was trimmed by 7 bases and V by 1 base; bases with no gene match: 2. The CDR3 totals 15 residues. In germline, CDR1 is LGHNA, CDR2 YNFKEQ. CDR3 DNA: TGTGCCAGCAGCCAAGGGACTAGCGGGGTGAATGAGCAGTTCTTC. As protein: CASSQGTSGVNEQFF.

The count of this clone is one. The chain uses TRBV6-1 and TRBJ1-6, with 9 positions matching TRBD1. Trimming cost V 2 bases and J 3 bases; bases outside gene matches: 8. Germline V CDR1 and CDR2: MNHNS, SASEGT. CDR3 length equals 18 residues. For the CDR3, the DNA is TGTGCCAGCAGTGAATCTCTGACAGGGGGGAACTATAATTCACCCCTCCACTTT. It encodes CASSESLTGGNYNSPLHF.

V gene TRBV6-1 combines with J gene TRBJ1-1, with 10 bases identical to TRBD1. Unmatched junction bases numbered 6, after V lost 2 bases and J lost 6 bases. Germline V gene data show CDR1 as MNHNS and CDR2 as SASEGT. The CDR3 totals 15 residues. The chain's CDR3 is CASSEPGQGTSEAFF. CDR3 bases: TGTGCCAGCAGTGAACCGGGACAGGGGACCTCTGAAGCTTTCTTT.